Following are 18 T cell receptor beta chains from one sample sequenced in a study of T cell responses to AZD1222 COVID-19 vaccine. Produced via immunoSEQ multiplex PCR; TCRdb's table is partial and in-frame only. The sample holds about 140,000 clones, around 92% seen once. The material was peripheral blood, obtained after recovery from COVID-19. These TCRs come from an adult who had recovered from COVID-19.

The CDR3 sequence is CASTSGTGSQETQYF. CDR3 coding DNA: TGTGCCAGCACCTCCGGGACAGGGTCCCAAGAGACCCAGTACTTC. The chain has TRBV11-2 and TRBJ2-5; TRBD1 matches at 9 bases. Trimming removed 7 bases from V and 1 base from J; junction bases left unmatched: 7. The length of the CDR3 is 15 residues. From germline, CDR1 is SGHAT and CDR2 FQNNGV.

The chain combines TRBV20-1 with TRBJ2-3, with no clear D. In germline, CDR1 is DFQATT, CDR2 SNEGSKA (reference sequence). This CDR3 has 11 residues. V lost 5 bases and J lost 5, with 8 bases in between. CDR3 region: CSAEAQDTQYF. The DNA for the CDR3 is TGCAGTGCTGAGGCACAAGATACGCAGTATTTT.

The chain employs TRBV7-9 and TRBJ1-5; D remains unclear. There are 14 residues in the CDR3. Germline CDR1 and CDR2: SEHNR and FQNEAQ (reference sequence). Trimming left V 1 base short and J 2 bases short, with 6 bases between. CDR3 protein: CASSLGQGNQPQHF. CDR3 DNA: TGTGCCAGCAGCTTAGGGCAGGGCAATCAGCCCCAGCATTTT.

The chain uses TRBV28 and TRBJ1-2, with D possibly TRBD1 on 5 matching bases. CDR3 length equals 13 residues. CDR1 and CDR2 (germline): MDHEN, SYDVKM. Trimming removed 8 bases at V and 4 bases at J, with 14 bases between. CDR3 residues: CASGGPTSYGYTF. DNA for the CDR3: TGTGCCAGCGGGGGACCGACTTCCTATGGCTACACCTTC.

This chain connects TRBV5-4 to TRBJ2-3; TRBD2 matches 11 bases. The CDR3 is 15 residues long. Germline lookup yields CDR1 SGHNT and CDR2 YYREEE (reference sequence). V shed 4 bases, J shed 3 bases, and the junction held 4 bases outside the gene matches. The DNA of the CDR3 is TGTGCCAGCAGCCGACGACTAGCGGGAACAGATACGCAGTATTTT. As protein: CASSRRLAGTDTQYF.

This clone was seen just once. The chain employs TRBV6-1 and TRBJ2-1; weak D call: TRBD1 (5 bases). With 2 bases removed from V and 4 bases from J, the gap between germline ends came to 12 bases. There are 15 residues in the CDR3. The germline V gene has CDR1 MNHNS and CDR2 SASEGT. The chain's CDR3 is CASSERQLPYNEQFF. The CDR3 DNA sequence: TGTGCCAGCAGTGAAAGACAGCTCCCTTACAATGAGCAGTTCTTC.

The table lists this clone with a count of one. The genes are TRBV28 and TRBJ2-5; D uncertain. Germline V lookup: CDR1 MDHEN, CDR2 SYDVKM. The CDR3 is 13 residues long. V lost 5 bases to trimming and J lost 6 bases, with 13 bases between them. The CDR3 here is CASSGSGPQTQYF. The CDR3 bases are TGTGCCAGCAGTGGATCCGGGCCCCAGACCCAGTACTTC.

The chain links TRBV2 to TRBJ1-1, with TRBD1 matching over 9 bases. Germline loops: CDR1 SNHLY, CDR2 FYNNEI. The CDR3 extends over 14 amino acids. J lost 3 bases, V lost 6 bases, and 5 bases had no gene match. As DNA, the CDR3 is TGTGCCAGCAGCGCGACAGGGGGTTACACTGAAGCTTTCTTT. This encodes CASSATGGYTEAFF.

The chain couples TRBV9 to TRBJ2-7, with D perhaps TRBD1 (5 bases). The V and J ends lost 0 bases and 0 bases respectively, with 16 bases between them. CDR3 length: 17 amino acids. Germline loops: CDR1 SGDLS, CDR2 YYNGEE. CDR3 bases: TGTGCCAGCAGCGTAGCTGGTCGCGGCCAGGGCTCCTACGAGCAGTACTTC. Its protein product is CASSVAGRGQGSYEQYF.

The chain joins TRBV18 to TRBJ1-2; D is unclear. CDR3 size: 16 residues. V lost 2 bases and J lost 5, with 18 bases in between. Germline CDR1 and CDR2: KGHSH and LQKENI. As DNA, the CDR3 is TGTGCCAGCTCACCATTCCCTACCCTTCGGGATTATGGCTACACCTTC. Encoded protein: CASSPFPTLRDYGYTF. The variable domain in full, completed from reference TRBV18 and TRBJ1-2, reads NAGVMQNPRHLVRRRGQEARLRCSPMKGHSHVYWYRQLPEEGLKFMVYLQKENIIDESGMPKERFSAEFPKEGPSILRIQQVVRGDSAAYFCASSPFPTLRDYGYTFGSGTRLTVV.

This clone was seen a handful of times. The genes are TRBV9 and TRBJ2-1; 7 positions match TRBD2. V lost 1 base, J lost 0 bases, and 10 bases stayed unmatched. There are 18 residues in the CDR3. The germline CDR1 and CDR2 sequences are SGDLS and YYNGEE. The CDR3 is CASSVTPTLAVSYNEQFF. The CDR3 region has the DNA TGTGCCAGCAGCGTAACGCCGACTCTAGCGGTCTCCTACAATGAGCAGTTCTTC.

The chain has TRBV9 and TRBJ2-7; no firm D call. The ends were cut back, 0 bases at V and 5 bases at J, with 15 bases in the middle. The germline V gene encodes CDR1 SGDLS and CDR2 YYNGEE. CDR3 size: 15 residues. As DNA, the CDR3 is TGTGCCAGCAGCGTAGAACAAGGGTGGGTGCACGAGCAGTACTTC. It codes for CASSVEQGWVHEQYF.

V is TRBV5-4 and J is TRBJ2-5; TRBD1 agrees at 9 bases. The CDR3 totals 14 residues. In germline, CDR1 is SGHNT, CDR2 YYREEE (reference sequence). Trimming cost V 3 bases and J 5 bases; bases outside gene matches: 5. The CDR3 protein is CASSSGQGRETQYF. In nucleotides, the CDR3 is TGTGCCAGCAGCTCGGGACAGGGACGGGAGACCCAGTACTTC.

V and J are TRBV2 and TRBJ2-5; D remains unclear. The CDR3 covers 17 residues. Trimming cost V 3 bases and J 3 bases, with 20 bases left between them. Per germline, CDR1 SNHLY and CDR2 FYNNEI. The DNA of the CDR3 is TGTGCCAGCAGTGAGAAGATCTACTGGACCCATGAAGAGACCCAGTACTTC. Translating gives CASSEKIYWTHEETQYF.

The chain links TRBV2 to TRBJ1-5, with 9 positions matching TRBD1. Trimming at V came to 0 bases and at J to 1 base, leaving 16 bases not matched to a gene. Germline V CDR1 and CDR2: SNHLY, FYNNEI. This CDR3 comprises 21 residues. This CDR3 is CASSEALRPGTGTWSNQPQHF. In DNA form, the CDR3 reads TGTGCCAGCAGTGAAGCGCTTCGGCCTGGGACAGGGACGTGGAGCAATCAGCCCCAGCATTTT.

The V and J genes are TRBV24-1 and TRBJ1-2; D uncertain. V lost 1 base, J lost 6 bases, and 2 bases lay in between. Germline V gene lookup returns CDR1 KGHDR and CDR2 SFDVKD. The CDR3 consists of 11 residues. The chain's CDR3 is CATSDFHGYTF. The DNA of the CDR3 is TGTGCCACCAGTGATTTCCATGGCTACACCTTC.

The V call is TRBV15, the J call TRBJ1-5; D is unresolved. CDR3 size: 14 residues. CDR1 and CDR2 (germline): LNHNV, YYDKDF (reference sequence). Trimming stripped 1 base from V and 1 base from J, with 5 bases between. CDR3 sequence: CATSRVSSNQPQHF. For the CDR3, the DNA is TGTGCCACCAGCAGAGTGTCCAGCAATCAGCCCCAGCATTTT.

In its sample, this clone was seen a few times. The CDR3, as DNA: TGTGCCAGCAGTGCACTAGCGGGAGACACCGGGGAGCTGTTTTTT. This sequence encodes CASSALAGDTGELFF. The chain joins TRBV6-4 to TRBJ2-2; 11 nucleotides agree with TRBD2. The V gene end was trimmed by 4 bases and the J gene end by 3 bases; junction bases not matched to a gene: 1. This CDR3 has 15 amino acids. Germline V lookup: CDR1 MRHNA, CDR2 SNTAGT.